This TCR beta chain was sequenced for a study of blood T cell repertoires in COVID-19. Original analysis: From reference gene primer amplification, estimates of nucleated cell counts were derived. Repertoires were generated with immunoSEQ multiplex PCR, while TCRdb's copy carries only in-frame clones and drops some. The D gene and trimming were derived from the DNA, and the V and J assignments and clone size from that table. Among about 200,000 clones, 70% to 90% were seen once, and the ten largest hold about 4.6%. Germline values: CDR1 MNHEY, CDR2 SVGAGI. The CDR3 covers 15 residues. With V trimmed by 5 bases and J by 0 bases, 2 bases remained unmatched.

Sequencing input: PBMCs or T cells enriched from blood (not recorded which). The TCR comes from a woman aged 30 to 39 who had been exposed to COVID-19. The rearrangement joins TRBV6-5 to TRBJ2-3; 10 bases line up with TRBD2. In DNA, the CDR3 is TGTGCCAGCAGTCGTAGCGGGGGGAGCACAGATACGCAGTATTTT. It specifies CASSRSGGSTDTQYF.